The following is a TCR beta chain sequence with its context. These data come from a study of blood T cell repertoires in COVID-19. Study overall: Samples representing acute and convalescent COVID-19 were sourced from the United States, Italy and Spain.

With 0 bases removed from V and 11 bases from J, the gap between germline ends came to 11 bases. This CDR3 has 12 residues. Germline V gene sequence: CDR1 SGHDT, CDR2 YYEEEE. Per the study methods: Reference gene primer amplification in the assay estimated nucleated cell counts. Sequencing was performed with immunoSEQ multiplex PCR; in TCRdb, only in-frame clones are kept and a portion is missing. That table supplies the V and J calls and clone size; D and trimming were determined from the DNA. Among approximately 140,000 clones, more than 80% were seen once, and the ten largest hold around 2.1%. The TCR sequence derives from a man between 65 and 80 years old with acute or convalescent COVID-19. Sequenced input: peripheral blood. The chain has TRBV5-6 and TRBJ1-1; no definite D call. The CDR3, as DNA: TGTGCCAGCAGCTTGGCCCCCACGCAGGCTTTCTTT. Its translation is CASSLAPTQAFF.